The T cell receptor beta chain under discussion was sequenced for a study of CD8 T cells in ankylosing spondylitis. Findings and limits, study-wide: Disease-linked clones bore a CD8+ phenotype, appearing relatively rarely in peripheral blood. Past research had described some motif variants in reactive arthritis synovial fluid and blood.

This clonotype was observed a few times. Antigen: not known. TCRdb re-analysed the 5' RACE reads in MiXCR, keeping a single row per CDR3 protein. The sample includes 250,000 or so distinct CDR3 sequences, roughly 25% of them seen just once. Sequenced input: blood, either unsorted or a sorted T cell fraction (not recorded which). The receptor was isolated from a male donor with ankylosing spondylitis or in good health (not recorded which).

The CDR3 sequence: CASSLSPTDTQYF. The CDR3 DNA reads as TGTGCCAGCAGCTTAAGTCCAACAGATACGCAGTATTTT. The chain uses TRBV11-2 and TRBJ2-3; D not resolved. The CDR3 consists of 13 residues. Germline CDR1 SGHAT, CDR2 FQNNGV. V lost 2 bases, J lost 3 bases, and 6 bases lay in between. The entire variable domain, with the rest obtained from reference TRBV11-2 and TRBJ2-3, is as follows: EAGVAQSPRYKIIEKRQSVAFWCNPISGHATLYWYQQILGQGPKLLIQFQNNGVVDDSQLPKDRFSAERLKGVDSTLKIQPAKLEDSAVYLCASSLSPTDTQYFGPGTRLTVL.